This T cell receptor (beta chain) emerged from a study of T cells expressing NK-cell markers. Study in general: Repertoire data for TCR beta were derived from sorted T cells (CD3+CD56+NKG2C+, CD3+CD56+NKG2C- and CD3+CD56-NKG2C+). Seven sequenced donors out of eight were HCMV-seropositive, one seronegative.

Regarding the study as a whole: In roughly 6 donors, dominant CD3+CD56+NKG2C+ clones formed about 1.0-7.5% of CD8+ cells.

Worth noting for this clonotype: The antigen is undetermined.

UMIs accompanied the 5'RACE template switching by which TCR beta cDNA was made. TCRdb reprocessed the 5' RACE reads and keeps a single row for each CDR3 protein, giving no DNA. The sample includes 550,000 or so distinct CDR3 sequences. The CDR3 length is 14 residues. Germline assignment: CDR1 GTSNPN and CDR2 SVGIG (reference sequence). The V gene is TRBV30, the J gene TRBJ2-3. This TCR derives from a man between 18 and 29 years old in good health. Sequences were obtained from blood T cells: a sorted CD56 or NKG2C T cell subset, CD4+ or CD8+ T cells, or bulk PBMC T cells (not recorded which). The chain's CDR3 is CAWSVRRTTDTQYF.